These T cell receptor beta chains were read from a single sample in a study of brain T cells in children with intractable seizures. Profiled with immunoSEQ multiplex PCR; TCRdb holds only in-frame clones, not every one. Here the sample spans hundreds of thousands of clones, over 90% being singletons. The sample consisted of peripheral blood, taken approximately 5 months after surgery. The receptors come from a boy in the first two years of life with tuberous sclerosis and intractable seizures. CDR3s include the opening cysteine and the closing phenylalanine or tryptophan. Each record gives: D gene, clone size, J gene, CDR3 length, V gene, CDR3 protein, CDR3 DNA. A D gene is named only where the DNA matches it firmly. Size is stated for part of the rows, as once, few or many counts, or as a class when the clone is expanded.

D: TRBD2; size: -; J: TRBJ2-3; length: 16; V: TRBV4-1; CDR3: CASSHLAGRDTDTQYF; DNA: TGCGCCAGCAGCCACCTAGCGGGCCGCGACACAGATACGCAGTATTTT
D: TRBD2; size: -; J: TRBJ2-3; length: 15; V: TRBV7-2; CDR3: CASSFASGTTDTQYF; DNA: TGTGCCAGCAGCTTTGCTAGCGGAACCACAGATACGCAGTATTTT
D: TRBD1; size: -; J: TRBJ2-5; length: 15; V: TRBV15; CDR3: CATSTDRGRGETQYF; DNA: TGTGCCACCAGCACCGACAGGGGGCGTGGAGAGACCCAGTACTTC
D: -; size: once; J: TRBJ1-2; length: 14; V: TRBV7-2; CDR3: CASSLGRVGDGYTF; DNA: TGTGCCAGCAGCTTAGGCAGGGTAGGGGATGGCTACACCTTC
D: -; size: -; J: TRBJ2-1; length: 13; V: TRBV3-1/TRBV3-2; CDR3: CASSQEFNNEQFF; DNA: TGTGCCAGCAGCCAAGAATTCAACAATGAGCAGTTCTTC
D: -; size: -; J: TRBJ2-7; length: 13; V: TRBV12-3/TRBV12-4; CDR3: CASSLAQVYEQYF; DNA: TGTGCCAGCAGTTTAGCGCAGGTCTACGAGCAGTACTTC
D: -; size: -; J: TRBJ1-2; length: 12; V: TRBV24-1; CDR3: CATSAGGAGYTF; DNA: TGTGCCACCAGTGCGGGGGGCGCGGGCTACACCTTC
D: TRBD1; size: -; J: TRBJ2-7; length: 13; V: TRBV30; CDR3: CAWVGQGFYEQYF; DNA: TGTGCCTGGGTGGGACAGGGCTTCTACGAGCAGTACTTC
D: -; size: -; J: TRBJ1-1; length: 15; V: TRBV11-2; CDR3: CASSQDRFMNTEAFF; DNA: TGTGCCAGCAGCCAAGATAGATTCATGAACACTGAAGCTTTCTTT
D: TRBD1; size: -; J: TRBJ2-7; length: 14; V: TRBV27; CDR3: CASSPNRGFHEQYF; DNA: TGTGCCAGCAGTCCAAACAGGGGTTTCCACGAGCAGTACTTC
D: -; size: -; J: TRBJ2-3; length: 13; V: TRBV5-1; CDR3: CASSSGPGYTQYF; DNA: TGCGCCAGCAGCTCCGGTCCTGGGTATACGCAGTATTTT
D: -; size: once; J: TRBJ2-5; length: 13; V: TRBV5-6; CDR3: CASSLGGQETQYF; DNA: TGTGCCAGCAGCTTGGGGGGTCAAGAGACCCAGTACTTC
D: TRBD1; size: -; J: TRBJ1-1; length: 16; V: TRBV15; CDR3: CATSRAQGFLGTEAFF; DNA: TGTGCCACCAGCAGAGCACAGGGGTTTTTGGGGACTGAAGCTTTCTTT
D: TRBD1; size: once; J: TRBJ1-1; length: 18; V: TRBV7-9; CDR3: CASSLGPRQGRMNTEAFF; DNA: TGTGCCAGCAGCTTAGGTCCACGACAGGGAAGAATGAACACTGAAGCTTTCTTT
D: -; size: -; J: TRBJ2-7; length: 16; V: TRBV6-5; CDR3: CASSSSTSGATYEQYF; DNA: -
D: -; size: -; J: TRBJ2-5; length: 14; V: TRBV7-2; CDR3: CASSFLQGLETQYF; DNA: TGTGCCAGCAGCTTTTTACAGGGTCTAGAGACCCAGTACTTC
D: -; size: once; J: TRBJ2-3; length: 15; V: TRBV4-2; CDR3: CASSQDHPGTDTQYF; DNA: TGTGCCAGCAGCCAAGATCACCCTGGCACAGATACGCAGTATTTT
D: TRBD2; size: -; J: TRBJ2-5; length: 16; V: TRBV4-1; CDR3: CASSHRLGLASETQYF; DNA: TGCGCCAGCAGCCATCGGTTGGGACTAGCGTCAGAGACCCAGTACTTC
D: -; size: -; J: TRBJ1-2; length: 14; V: TRBV2; CDR3: CASSDPDSLLGYTF; DNA: TGTGCCAGCAGTGACCCTGACAGCCTTCTAGGCTACACCTTC
D: -; size: -; J: TRBJ2-2; length: 17; V: TRBV7-8; CDR3: CASSFVGGGVNTGELFF; DNA: TGTGCCAGCAGCTTTGTAGGGGGCGGGGTAAACACCGGGGAGCTGTTTTTT
D: -; size: -; J: TRBJ1-6; length: 14; V: TRBV11-2; CDR3: CASSLVGGSSPLHF; DNA: TGTGCCAGCAGCTTAGTCGGGGGAAGCTCACCCCTCCACTTT
D: TRBD1; size: -; J: TRBJ1-2; length: 12; V: TRBV12-3/TRBV12-4; CDR3: CASSWTGNGYTF; DNA: TGTGCCAGCAGCTGGACAGGGAATGGCTACACCTTC
D: -; size: -; J: TRBJ2-1; length: 15; V: TRBV7-3; CDR3: CASSFSLGSYNEQFF; DNA: TGTGCCAGCAGCTTCTCATTGGGCTCCTACAATGAGCAGTTCTTC
D: -; size: once; J: TRBJ1-2; length: 15; V: TRBV7-4; CDR3: CASSPEKGQNYGYTF; DNA: TGTGCCAGCAGCCCCGAGAAGGGGCAGAACTATGGCTACACCTTC
D: -; size: -; J: TRBJ2-7; length: 12; V: TRBV29-1; CDR3: CSVLFSSYEQYF; DNA: TGCAGCGTGCTCTTCTCCTCCTACGAGCAGTACTTC
D: TRBD2; size: -; J: TRBJ2-2; length: 17; V: TRBV4-2; CDR3: CASSPKTSGSGTGELFF; DNA: TGTGCCAGCAGCCCGAAGACTAGCGGGAGTGGCACCGGGGAGCTGTTTTTT
D: TRBD2; size: -; J: TRBJ2-7; length: 14; V: TRBV29-1; CDR3: CSVEESGETYEQYF; DNA: TGCAGCGTTGAGGAAAGCGGGGAGACCTACGAGCAGTACTTC
D: -; size: -; J: TRBJ1-1; length: 15; V: TRBV5-4; CDR3: CASSLEQSVNTEAFF; DNA: TGTGCCAGCAGCTTGGAACAGTCAGTAAACACTGAAGCTTTCTTT
D: -; size: -; J: TRBJ2-1; length: 16; V: TRBV30; CDR3: CAWSGDTRISYNEQFF; DNA: TGTGCCTGGAGTGGGGACACCCGAATCTCCTACAATGAGCAGTTCTTC
D: -; size: -; J: TRBJ1-1; length: 14; V: TRBV2; CDR3: CASSEVWGFDEAFF; DNA: TGTGCCAGCAGTGAAGTATGGGGGTTTGATGAAGCTTTCTTT
D: TRBD2; size: -; J: TRBJ2-3; length: 15; V: TRBV9; CDR3: CASSVFRGEDAAQYF; DNA: TGTGCCAGCAGCGTATTCCGGGGGGAGGATGCGGCGCAGTATTTT
D: TRBD2; size: -; J: TRBJ2-7; length: 14; V: TRBV4-1; CDR3: CASSQVTSAYEQYF; DNA: TGCGCCAGCAGCCAAGTAACTAGCGCGTACGAGCAGTACTTC
D: -; size: -; J: TRBJ1-5; length: 20; V: TRBV21-1; CDR3: CASSKEVDRTRHASNQPQHF; DNA: TGTGCCAGCAGCAAAGAAGTGGACAGAACCAGGCACGCTAGCAATCAGCCCCAGCATTTT
D: -; size: -; J: TRBJ2-1; length: 12; V: TRBV11-3; CDR3: CASSLRPNEQFF; DNA: TGTGCCAGCAGCTTAAGGCCGAATGAGCAGTTCTTC
D: -; size: once; J: TRBJ2-5; length: 12; V: TRBV4-1; CDR3: CASSQDGRAQYF; DNA: TGCGCCAGCAGCCAAGACGGACGGGCCCAGTACTTC
D: TRBD1; size: -; J: TRBJ1-2; length: 16; V: TRBV25-1; CDR3: CASSDHRQGAKDGYTF; DNA: TGTGCCAGCAGTGACCACCGACAGGGGGCTAAGGATGGCTACACCTTC
D: -; size: -; J: TRBJ1-6; length: 14; V: TRBV2; CDR3: CASSDPAYNSPLHF; DNA: TGTGCCAGCAGTGACCCAGCCTATAATTCACCCCTCCACTTT
D: -; size: -; J: TRBJ1-2; length: 16; V: TRBV28; CDR3: CASSFSRIYPEGGYTF; DNA: TGTGCCAGCAGTTTTTCCAGAATTTACCCGGAGGGTGGCTACACCTTC
D: -; size: -; J: TRBJ2-1; length: 12; V: TRBV2; CDR3: CASIDPHNEQFF; DNA: TGTGCCAGCATAGATCCCCACAATGAGCAGTTCTTC
D: TRBD1; size: -; J: TRBJ2-5; length: 13; V: TRBV6-1; CDR3: CASSEAGTVTQYF; DNA: TGTGCCAGCAGTGAAGCGGGGACAGTGACCCAGTACTTC
D: TRBD1; size: -; J: TRBJ2-3; length: 16; V: TRBV7-9; CDR3: CASSDDRVRSTDTQYF; DNA: TGTGCCAGCAGCGACGACAGGGTACGATCCACAGATACGCAGTATTTT
D: TRBD1; size: once; J: TRBJ2-3; length: 13; V: TRBV12-3/TRBV12-4; CDR3: CASRGQGADTQYF; DNA: TGTGCCAGCAGAGGACAGGGGGCAGATACGCAGTATTTT
D: TRBD2; size: -; J: TRBJ2-5; length: 14; V: TRBV7-8; CDR3: CASSPQREGETQYF; DNA: TGTGCCAGCAGCCCCCAGCGGGAGGGGGAGACCCAGTACTTC
D: -; size: -; J: TRBJ2-2; length: 12; V: TRBV19; CDR3: CASSIRVGELFF; DNA: TGTGCCAGTAGTATACGGGTCGGGGAGCTGTTTTTT
D: -; size: -; J: TRBJ2-5; length: 16; V: TRBV10-3; CDR3: CAISESVTERWETQYF; DNA: TGTGCCATCAGTGAGTCAGTCACGGAGCGATGGGAGACCCAGTACTTC
D: -; size: -; J: TRBJ1-2; length: 14; V: TRBV7-9; CDR3: CASSLAKPPYGYTF; DNA: TGTGCCAGCAGCTTAGCTAAACCGCCCTATGGCTACACCTTC
D: -; size: -; J: TRBJ1-1; length: 15; V: TRBV5-1; CDR3: CASSFSDPMNTEAFF; DNA: TGCGCCAGCAGCTTCAGTGACCCTATGAACACTGAAGCTTTCTTT
D: TRBD2; size: -; J: TRBJ2-1; length: 15; V: TRBV6-2/TRBV6-3; CDR3: CASSRGLGPPNEQFF; DNA: TGTGCCAGCAGTAGGGGACTAGGTCCCCCCAATGAGCAGTTCTTC
D: TRBD1; size: -; J: TRBJ1-1; length: 18; V: TRBV6-1; CDR3: CASSGTGASYNLNTEAFF; DNA: TGTGCCAGCAGTGGGACAGGGGCCTCCTATAATCTCAACACTGAAGCTTTCTTT
D: -; size: -; J: TRBJ1-2; length: 11; V: TRBV20-1; CDR3: CLPAGLYGYTF; DNA: TGCCTACCGGCCGGGCTCTATGGCTACACCTTC
D: -; size: -; J: TRBJ2-3; length: 16; V: TRBV5-1; CDR3: CASSLPRDPTTDTQYF; DNA: TGCGCCAGCAGCTTGCCCCGGGACCCTACCACAGATACGCAGTATTTT